This TCR beta chain was found in a study of cytomegalovirus exposure and HLA in healthy donors. Study results and limitations: Accurate HLA-A and HLA-B prediction from TCR beta sequences was reported for most subjects. A list of more than 150 TCR beta chains associated with cytomegalovirus was given.

As to this clone: Its antigen is currently unknown.

PCR used 60 Vbeta primers and 13 Jbeta primers. Per the original data handling: Approximately 78 million unique TCR beta chains, about 10 million of them shared, were counted by a later analysis. This table comes from immunoSEQ multiplex PCR, and its TCRdb copy is limited to in-frame clones, with some not included. V, J and clone size were drawn from that table, and D and trimming were deduced from the DNA. The sample includes more than 85,000 clones, approximately 81% seen only once; the top ten take around 2.2%. CDR3 length equals 13 residues. The V and J ends lost 0 bases and 9 bases respectively, with 12 bases between them. In germline, CDR1 is SGHNT, CDR2 YENEEA.

The chain uses TRBV11-3 and TRBJ2-7, with D maybe TRBD1 (6 bases). The origin of this receptor is a woman aged 25 to 39 in good health and CMV-seronegative. The sequenced material came from PBMCs. In nucleotides, the CDR3 is TGTGCCAGCAGCTTAGAAGAGGGGGTAGCGCAGTACTTC. This translates into CASSLEEGVAQYF.